The clone carrying this T cell receptor beta chain has just a few counts. The antigen remains unidentified. These data belong to a study of beta chain features in type 1 diabetes. On the study more broadly: Patients shared similar age, gender and cell yields with healthy donors. Taken together, all samples contributed some 100 million examined sorted cells. Study-level results: TCRB CDR3 length was moderately but significantly reduced in all four CD4+ subsets of Type 1 diabetes patients. The analysis here could not establish whether HLA type shapes TCRB rearrangement.

The isolated RNA, all of it, was reverse transcribed, so expressed TCRB transcripts were what got sequenced. The protocol was immunoSEQ multiplex PCR, while the TCRdb copy is restricted to in-frame clones and leaves out a portion. The top ten clones hold roughly 1% of a sample with nearly 350,000 clones, roughly a tenth of them seen once. The CDR3 length is 15 residues. CDR1 is SGDLS, CDR2 YYNGEE, per germline. V lost 0 bases and J lost 7, with 17 bases in between. This chain joins TRBV9 and TRBJ2-7; D is perhaps TRBD1 or TRBD2 (5 bases each). The material sequenced was central memory CD4+ T cells from blood. The sequence was collected from a young man with type 1 diabetes. CDR3 loop: CASSVGFRDPEEQYF. CDR3 nucleotide sequence: TGTGCCAGCAGCGTAGGCTTCCGGGACCCCGAGGAGCAGTACTTC.